A single T cell receptor (beta chain) is shown here with its context. This receptor's antigen is unknown. No much larger clone is present one base from it, and per-base qualities are unavailable. This entry is derived from a study of blood T cell repertoires in COVID-19 (dated by TCRdb to about 2020). For context, the study as a whole: The collaborator samples originated in the United States, Italy and Spain and spanned the acute and convalescent phases of COVID-19. The prospective study material was composed of cDNA or gDNA derived from T cells, B-cell-depleted T cells, or PBMCs. Subjects who had been exposed to COVID-19, were actively infected with it, or had recovered from it provided the deeply sampled blood TCRbeta repertoires that made up the dataset. The repertoires were released in a freely available public database meant as a resource for research on the immune response to SARS-CoV-2. The samples were drawn from two sources: the first 160 participants of the ongoing ImmuneRACE study, and about 1,300 subjects contributed by 6 global collaborators. A de-identified subject ID, COVID-19 status, age in years and sex were almost always included in the sample metadata. HLA class I and class II types, where available, came from metadata supplied by the sample provider rather than from assay-based typing. The paper as a whole reports these results and caveats: The quantity of clinical and demographic metadata differed by source and by participant and was supplied without curation.

The collaborating institutions used their own protocols to collect whole blood in K2EDTA tubes. For TCRbeta analysis, collaborator samples were shipped as frozen whole blood, as isolated PBMCs, or as DNA extracted from either sample type. TCRbeta CDR3 regions were amplified from genomic DNA using the immunoSEQ Assay, a bias-controlled multiplex PCR. As for how the authors treated the data: The number of nucleated cells in each sample was estimated by amplification of reference gene primers within the assay. Sequence reads were collapsed and filtered to measure the absolute abundance of every unique TCRbeta CDR3 rearrangement. Productive Simpson clonality was computed per sample as the square root of Simpson's diversity index over productive rearrangements. This immuneACCESS table, as held by TCRdb, lists in-frame sequences with V and J called but not all clones. Of the missing ones, under half trace to an unresolved V gene in checked studies; the others have no known cause. V, J and clone size are those of that table, while D and trimming were read from the DNA. Counted in this sample were about 82,000 clones; around 80% of them appeared once. The ten largest account for 12% of the sample.

From a lookup of the germline V gene, CDR1 and CDR2 are MNHEY and SVGAGI. Inclusive of the bounding cysteine and phenylalanine, the CDR3 is 14 residues long. Only the CDR3 DNA stays, 42 bases, in frame from base 1. V is cut by 6 bases and J by 0 bases, and the space between the germline ends is 11 bases. Source material: peripheral blood. This chain joins TRBV6-5 to TRBJ1-1; TRBD1 is a possible D gene, resting on 5 matching bases. The clonotype was recovered from a woman aged 40 to 50 with active or convalescent COVID-19. For the CDR3, the sequence is CASRLGRVNTEAFF. The sequence in DNA is TGTGCCAGCAGACTGGGCAGGGTGAACACTGAAGCTTTCTTT.